Each of the 2 T cell receptor beta chains below was sequenced from the same sample in a study of blood T cell repertoires in COVID-19 (dated by TCRdb to the early 2020s). Library creation used the immunoSEQ multiplex PCR assay. Drawn from immuneACCESS, this table holds only the in-frame rearrangements with V and J called that TCRdb kept. Clones are partly lost; checked studies trace under half to an unresolved V gene and leave the rest unexplained. In this sample the table shows about 98,000 clones, roughly nine tenths of which occur a single time. The ten largest account for about 4.5% of the sample. The sample was peripheral blood. These receptors were obtained from a man between 65 and 85 years old with acute or convalescent COVID-19.

This clone appeared a single time. J is TRBJ1-1 and V is TRBV30, with D uncertain. Trimming removed 1 base at V and 6 bases at J, with 15 bases between. This CDR3 spans 14 amino acids. Germline values: CDR1 GTSNPN, CDR2 SVGIG (reference sequence). The CDR3 DNA is TGTGCCTGGAGTGCACCGACCCTTAGCTCTGAAGCTTTCTTT. Its protein is CAWSAPTLSSEAFF.

This chain connects TRBV6-5 to TRBJ2-1; maybe TRBD1 (6 bases). Germline loops: CDR1 MNHEY, CDR2 SVGAGI. Trimming shortened V by 6 bases and J by 4 bases, and 10 bases separated the two germline ends. The CDR3 has 13 residues. CDR3 in amino acids: CASSLDRYNEQFF. The DNA of the CDR3 is TGTGCCAGCAGCCTCGACAGGTACAATGAGCAGTTCTTC.